The TCR beta chain under discussion was sequenced for a study of T cell responses to AZD1222 COVID-19 vaccine. The study's findings and limits: Spike-wide coverage was observed for vaccine-associated CD4 TCRs, with dominant responses at 160-218 and 743-854. The donor group comprised mostly white British people and more females; the analysis possibly underestimated clonal diversity. Baseline seropositivity characterized only a handful of AZD1222 recipients.

Sequenced by immunoSEQ multiplex PCR; TCRdb stores in-frame clones only, minus some. The profile shows 150,000 or so clones, 75% to 95% of them singletons. About this clone: Its specificity is not known.

Trimming stripped 4 bases from V and 0 bases from J, with 11 bases between. Germline V gene data show CDR1 as LGHNA and CDR2 as YSLEER. This CDR3 is 15 amino acids long. The sequence was collected from an adult in good health. The sequencing here drew on peripheral blood, taken on day 0 of AZD1222 vaccination. The chain employs TRBV4-3 and TRBJ2-3; D tentatively fits TRBD1 or TRBD2 (5 bases each). The CDR3 is CASSLRWDSTDTQYF. The CDR3, as DNA: TGCGCCAGCAGCCTTAGATGGGACAGCACAGATACGCAGTATTTT.